Shown below are 5 T cell receptor beta chains from a single sample sequenced in a study of identical twins. TCRdb called the 5' RACE reads again in MiXCR, with one record for every CDR3 protein. The sample records some 1,700,000 distinct CDR3 sequences, around 29% being singletons. Source material: cord blood. The receptors shown here come from a newborn girl in good health.

This clonotype has just a few counts. The chain joins TRBV2 to TRBJ2-2; no reliable D call. This CDR3 spans 15 amino acids. The V and J ends lost 3 bases and 4 bases respectively, with 12 bases between them. CDR1 SNHLY and CDR2 FYNNEI come from the germline V gene. CDR3 sequence (DNA): TGTGCCAGCAGTGAGATCATGCTTCCCACCGGGGAGCTGTTTTTT. This encodes CASSEIMLPTGELFF.

This rearrangement joins TRBV24-1 to TRBJ2-5; 8 nucleotides align to TRBD2. The V and J ends lost 0 bases and 1 base, in that order; junction bases with no gene match: 3. This CDR3 region has 16 residues. CDR1 and CDR2 from the germline V gene are KGHDR and SFDVKD. This chain's CDR3 is CATSDLRGLVQETQYF. CDR3 DNA sequence: TGTGCCACCAGTGATTTGCGGGGACTAGTCCAAGAGACCCAGTACTTC.

The chain couples TRBV20-1 to TRBJ2-2; the match to TRBD2 covers 8 bases. Germline V gene lookup returns CDR1 DFQATT and CDR2 SNEGSKA (reference sequence). This CDR3 comprises 15 residues. J was trimmed by 4 bases and V by 5 bases; bases with no gene match: 9. In DNA form, the CDR3 reads TGCAGTGCTGACAAACTAGCGGATCTCACCGGGGAGCTGTTTTTT. Its protein product is CSADKLADLTGELFF.

The V and J genes are TRBV4-2 and TRBJ1-6; 10 bases align to TRBD1. Germline V CDR1 and CDR2: LGHNA, YNFKEQ. The CDR3 extends over 16 amino acids. V was pared by 3 bases and J by 8 bases, with 7 bases of the junction left unmatched. The chain's CDR3 is CASSQPDRGGDSPLHF. DNA of the CDR3: TGTGCCAGCAGCCAGCCGGACAGGGGGGGTGATTCACCCCTCCACTTT.

The chain has TRBV7-2 and TRBJ2-3; D not certain. This CDR3 region has 14 residues. Trimming took 5 bases from V and 3 from J, leaving 12 bases between them. Germline loops: CDR1 SGHTA, CDR2 FQGNSA. The CDR3 loop reads CASSLKQRTDTQYF. The CDR3 DNA follows: TGTGCCAGCAGCCTAAAACAGAGGACAGATACGCAGTATTTT.